These 9 T cell receptor beta chains were sequenced from one sample in a study of spatial heterogeneity in lung cancer. MiXCR, run by TCRdb on the 5' RACE reads, gives a single entry per CDR3 protein. The data contain some 110,000 distinct CDR3 sequences, over 9% of them singletons. As to time point: blood at routine non-recurrence follow-up after resection. Unsorted samples of tumor, nontumor lung or frozen PBMC had their whole RNA sequenced. The sequenced sample was PBMCs, obtained at follow-up. These receptors originate from a male donor with early-stage non-small cell lung cancer.

This clonotype was seen at least ten times. The chain carries TRBV11-2 and TRBJ1-5; perhaps TRBD1 as D (5 bases). Germline V gene data show CDR1 as SGHAT and CDR2 as FQNNGV. The V and J ends lost 1 base and 11 bases respectively, with 12 bases between them. The CDR3 has 13 residues. The CDR3 protein is CASSLGARDSQHF. For the CDR3, the DNA is TGTGCCAGCAGCTTAGGAGCGCGGGACTCCCAGCATTTT.

This clonotype was counted at least ten times. The J gene is TRBJ1-4, the V gene TRBV6-5; 10 positions agree with TRBD1. With V trimmed by 6 bases and J by 8 bases, 9 bases remained unmatched. CDR3 length equals 15 residues. CDR1 is MNHEY and CDR2 is SVGAGI in the germline V gene. CDR3 amino acids: CASRLWDRGGEKLFF. CDR3 coding DNA: TGTGCCAGCAGGTTATGGGACAGGGGAGGCGAAAAACTGTTTTTT.

This clonotype occurred a few times. Relative to the germline gene, one junction end is altered; a read error may explain this. In DNA form, the CDR3 reads TGTGCCATCAATGAGGGTAAGGGATCACCCCTCCACTTT. Translating it yields CAINEGKGSPLHF. The chain joins TRBV10-3 to TRBJ1-6; D is undetermined. The CDR3 runs 13 residues. The germline CDR1 and CDR2 sequences are ENHRY and SYGVKD.

The chain employs TRBV28 and TRBJ1-1; possibly TRBD1 for D (5 bases). V gave up 5 bases and J gave up 4 bases, with 17 bases separating them. The germline gives CDR1 MDHEN, CDR2 SYDVKM. The length of the CDR3 is 15 residues. This chain's CDR3 is CASSQGGVVSTEAFF. The CDR3 nucleotides are TGTGCCAGCAGTCAGGGTGGGGTTGTGTCCACTGAAGCTTTCTTT.

This clonotype was counted a few times. This chain links TRBV6-2 or TRBV6-3 with TRBJ1-4; D gene uncertain. The CDR3 runs 14 residues. Germline CDR1 is MNHEY and CDR2 is SVGEGT. The V gene lost 6 bases and the J gene lost 3 bases, with 11 bases spanning the gap. This CDR3 reads CASRTIDPNEKLFF. CDR3 nucleotide sequence: TGTGCCAGCAGAACCATTGACCCTAATGAAAAACTGTTTTTT.

The chain employs TRBV10-2 and TRBJ1-1; 8 bases match TRBD1. The CDR3 is 16 amino acids. Trimming at V came to 0 bases and at J to 3 bases, leaving 6 bases not matched to a gene. Germline CDR1 reads WSHSY; CDR2 reads SAAADI. The CDR3 loop reads CASSESARGRYTEAFF. The CDR3 nucleotides read TGCGCCAGCAGTGAGTCTGCCAGGGGGCGATACACTGAAGCTTTCTTT.

At least ten counts were recorded for this clonotype. CDR3 nucleotide sequence: TGTGCCAGCAGTTCCTACTGGGACAGATATAACTATGGCTACACCTTC. Amino acids: CASSSYWDRYNYGYTF. The V gene is TRBV28, the J gene TRBJ1-2; 7 bases fit TRBD1. This CDR3 region has 16 residues. V gave up 4 bases and J gave up 1 base; unmatched junction bases: 9. Looked up from germline, CDR1 is MDHEN and CDR2 is SYDVKM.

This clonotype was observed a few times. The chain links TRBV24-1 to TRBJ2-1; D is unclear. The germline gives CDR1 KGHDR, CDR2 SFDVKD. The germline V and J ends were trimmed by 3 bases and 2 bases, with 16 bases remaining between them. This CDR3 is built from 17 residues. The CDR3 nucleotides read TGTGCCACCAGTGATCCTTTGACGTCTAACCCCTACAATGAGCAGTTCTTC. Its translation is CATSDPLTSNPYNEQFF.

This clonotype was observed a few times. The chain is built from TRBV27 and TRBJ2-1; D remains ambiguous. Trimming shortened V by 5 bases and J by 5 bases, and 16 bases separated the two germline ends. This CDR3 comprises 15 residues. The germline gives CDR1 MNHEY, CDR2 SMNVEV (reference sequence). In nucleotides, the CDR3 is TGTGCCAGCAGTCTAAGGCGCATGTCCCACAATGAGCAGTTCTTC. This gives the protein CASSLRRMSHNEQFF.